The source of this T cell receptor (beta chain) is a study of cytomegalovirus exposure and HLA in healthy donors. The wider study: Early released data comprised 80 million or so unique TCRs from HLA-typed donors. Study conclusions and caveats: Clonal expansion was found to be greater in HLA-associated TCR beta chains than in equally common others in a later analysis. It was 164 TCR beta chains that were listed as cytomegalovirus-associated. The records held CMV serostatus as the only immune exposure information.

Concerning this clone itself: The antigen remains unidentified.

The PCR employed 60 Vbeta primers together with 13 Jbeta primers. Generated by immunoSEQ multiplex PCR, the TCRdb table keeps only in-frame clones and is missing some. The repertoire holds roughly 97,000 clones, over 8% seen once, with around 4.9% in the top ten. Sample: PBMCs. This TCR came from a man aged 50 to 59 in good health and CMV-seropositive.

The DNA of the CDR3 is TGTGCCAGCAGCTTAGAACAGGGGGCTATGAACACTGAAGCTTTCTTT. Encoded protein: CASSLEQGAMNTEAFF. The J gene is TRBJ1-1, the V gene TRBV7-9; 9 nucleotides match TRBD1. V gave up 1 base and J gave up 0 bases; unmatched junction bases: 3. The CDR3 has 16 residues. CDR1 and CDR2 from the germline V gene are SEHNR and FQNEAQ (reference sequence).